This TCR beta chain was documented in a study of HIV-infected children after antiretroviral therapy interruption (dated by TCRdb to between 2017 and 2020). General notes on the study: Eight children, all with CD4+ count above 500 and viral load below 50 copies/ml, were included, of whom four were on planned treatment interruption and four were on continuous treatment. Alongside measurements of thymic output, TCR repertoires of children on planned treatment interruption were compared with TCR repertoires of children on continuous antiretroviral treatment. Samples from the interruption arm were taken at week 0, at week 12, at the end of interruption (week 24 or 48), and about 3 years after the study ended. A median age of roughly 10 years was recorded in the interruption group, and a median age of about 8 years was recorded in the continuous treatment group. Recorded exposure to EBV and CMV was present in most of the participating children. For the continuous-treatment arm, samples from the corresponding weeks 0, 48 and 150 were analyzed.

A few counts support this clonotype. This receptor's antigen is unknown. Base qualities were left out, and no much larger clone turns up one base away. Paper-wide results and their limitations: Minor non-naive CD45RA+ populations, such as EMRA or stem memory cells, might be present among the sorted CD45RA+ naive cells. The naive CD4+ Gini coefficient rose by the end of treatment interruption, suggesting clonal expansion, and returned to baseline by 3 years. The small number of patients is a limitation, and caution is needed when interpreting the data. In the naive CD4+ repertoires of PTI patients, CDR3 sharing between time points dropped after the start of interruption, while many sequences were shared between the end of interruption and 3 years later.

Libraries came from 3' RACE. TCR libraries were built from RNA using a 3' RACE protocol with unique molecular identifiers to correct PCR amplification bias. Amplicon libraries were pooled in groups of up to 12 and sequenced on an Illumina MiSeq using v2 2x250 paired-end chemistry. The source study handled its data this way. Decombinator was used to process the reads, assigning V and J genes and CDR3 and applying barcode-based correction of errors and PCR bias. Before the Gini coefficient was calculated with the R ineq package, repertoires were subsampled to the same depth. CDR3 similarity was assessed with GLIPH, Hamming distance and a shared triplet metric. Clones were called with MiXCR by TCRdb after fastp trimmed the public reads at Q25, and only in-frame beta chains were retained. A single entry per CDR3 protein holds the most common genes and DNA from its merged rows. TCRdb's processing, not the study's, gives the V and J calls here. A total of approximately 89,000 distinct CDR3 sequences appear in this sample, around 6.9% of them only once. 0.85% to 1.3% of the sample rests with the top ten.

This specimen's treatment or condition label, interpreted: PENTA 11 planned treatment interruption arm or continuous ART arm. The participants were children from the United Kingdom between 2 and 15 years old who had been on ART with at least three drugs for 24 weeks or longer. Cryopreserved PBMCs containing at least 5 million viable cells were needed, and several candidate patients were excluded because their viable PBMC yield was low. Using a FACSAria III cell sorter, naive CD4+ CD45RA+ CD45RO- T cells were FACS-sorted out of thawed PBMCs. After sorting, cells were fixed, and RNA was extracted with the RNeasy FFPE kit and then with the RNeasy Micro kit. V sheds 4 bases and J sheds 6 bases, leaving 15 bases between their ends. Sequences LGHNA (CDR1) and YNFKEQ (CDR2) are obtained from the germline V gene. CDR3 length: 15 amino acids, cysteine to phenylalanine. Only the CDR3 DNA is retained, 45 bases long and in frame from the first base.

The chain joins TRBV4-2 to TRBJ2-2; the D gene is perhaps TRBD1, on 5 matching bases. The TCR sequence derives from a pool of human donors with HIV. Sequenced here: CD45RA+ CD4+ T cells from PBMCs, pooled from several time points, sampled from a donor given antiretroviral therapy, either interrupted or continuous. The cell subset or site label on this specimen signifies: naive CD4+ CD45RA+ CD45RO- T cells. The DNA sequence is given as TGTGCCAGCAGCCCCAGGGTCCGGACGGCCGGGGAGCTGTTTTTT. It encodes CASSPRVRTAGELFF.